The entry below describes one TCR beta chain. The antigen is unknown. Per germline, CDR1 LNHDA and CDR2 SQIVND (reference sequence). V lost 7 bases, J lost 5 bases, and 12 bases lay in between. The CDR3 is 13 amino acids. TCRdb keeps only in-frame clones here, not all; method: immunoSEQ multiplex PCR. The sample lists 130,000 or so clones, around 80% occurring once. These data come from a study of cytotoxic CD8 clonotypes in ibrutinib-treated CLL. Turning to the study itself: Patients: 11 to 12 relapsed/refractory, approximately 16 treatment-naive, 17 IGHV unmutated.

The study's findings and limits: A rise in clonality was seen at ibrutinib response, and a fall back toward baseline was seen at progression. There were differences in sampling times between sustained-remission and progressing patients.

The receptor's source is a human donor with chronic lymphocytic leukemia. This rearrangement joins TRBV19 to TRBJ1-5, with D possibly TRBD1 on 5 matching bases. The source was PBMCs, collected after 24 months of ibrutinib treatment. The DNA for the CDR3 is TGTGCCAGTACCCAGGGCGGAGATCAGCCCCAGCATTTT. Translation gives CASTQGGDQPQHF. Full variable domain (rest looked up from reference TRBV19 and TRBJ1-5): DGGITQSPKYLFRKEGQNVTLSCEQNLNHDAMYWYRQDPGQGLRLIYYSQIVNDFQKGDIAEGYSVSREKKESFPLTVTSAQKNPTAFYLCASTQGGDQPQHFGDGTRLSIL.